The sequence of this TCR beta chain was determined in a study of cytomegalovirus exposure and HLA in healthy donors. V was clipped by 3 bases and J by 3 bases, with 8 bases between them. Germline V lookup: CDR1 MRHNA, CDR2 SNTAGT. The CDR3 extends over 14 amino acids. PCR employed 60 Vbeta and 13 Jbeta primers. Profiling relied on immunoSEQ multiplex PCR, and the TCRdb table lists in-frame clones only, not all of them. The table shows about 130,000 clones, with 75% to 85% occurring only once. Sequenced material: PBMCs. This clonotype was sampled from a male donor in good health and CMV-seronegative. This chain connects TRBV6-4 to TRBJ2-2; D gene uncertain. The CDR3 loop is CASSEVGDTGELFF. CDR3 bases: TGTGCCAGCAGTGAGGTCGGAGACACCGGGGAGCTGTTTTTT.